Presented here are 24 T cell receptor beta chains from one specimen sequenced in a study of T cells in Graves' hyperthyroidism and ophthalmopathy. The TCR beta CDR3 regions underwent amplification using RNA transcripts as the source. TCR CDR3 regions were first amplified by RT-PCR with HTBI primers. TCRdb used MiXCR to reprocess the multiplex PCR reads, holding one entry per CDR3 protein. Of about 400,000 distinct CDR3 sequences listed, more than 13% are singletons. Sequenced: blood. All receptors derive from a man aged 50-60 years with Graves' ophthalmopathy.

For this clonotype: This sequence may be a read error, since a much larger clone differs from it by one base. This chain joins TRBV2 and TRBJ1-6, with D possibly matching TRBD1 (5 bases). Germline V lookup: CDR1 SNHLY, CDR2 FYNNEI. CDR3 length: 14 residues. The chain's CDR3 is CASSAGSYDSPLHF. CDR3 in DNA: TGTGCCAGCAGTGCAGGGTCCTATGATTCACCCCTCCACTTT.

This clonotype was detected many times. The chain combines TRBV19 with TRBJ2-3; D is unclear. Trimming took off 1 base at V and 6 bases at J, with 8 bases between the two ends. The germline CDR1 and CDR2 sequences are LNHDA and SQIVND (reference sequence). The CDR3 has 13 residues. The CDR3 sequence is CASSIGVRDTQYF. The CDR3 nucleotides read TGTGCCAGTAGTATAGGGGTGAGGGATACGCAGTATTTT.

The sample holds a few counts of this clonotype. V usage is TRBV18 and J usage is TRBJ2-7; the match to TRBD2 covers 7 bases. J gave up 5 bases and V 5 bases, and 15 bases lay outside the gene matches. CDR3 length: 16 amino acids. The germline gives CDR1 KGHSH, CDR2 LQKENI. CDR3 sequence reads: CASSSVLASDGNEQYF. The CDR3 DNA is TGTGCCAGCTCATCCGTACTAGCGAGTGACGGAAACGAGCAGTACTTC.

This clonotype was observed many times. The chain carries TRBV7-2 and TRBJ2-5, with D hard to call. This CDR3 is built from 14 residues. Germline CDR1 SGHTA, CDR2 FQGNSA. Trimming took 3 bases from V and 3 from J, leaving 11 bases between them. The CDR3 protein is CASSLLTSEETQYF. In DNA, the CDR3 is TGTGCCAGCAGCTTGTTAACTTCGGAAGAGACCCAGTACTTC.

The chain uses TRBV19 and TRBJ1-5; TRBD1 matches 7 bases. Germline V gives CDR1 LNHDA, CDR2 SQIVND (reference sequence). With 3 bases clipped from V and 5 bases from J, the junction kept 7 bases outside the gene matches. CDR3 length: 15 amino acids. DNA for the CDR3: TGTGCCAGTAGTATTATCCAGGGGGGGGATCAGCCCCAGCATTTT. Its protein product is CASSIIQGGDQPQHF.

This clonotype showed up just a few times. The chain has TRBV28 and TRBJ2-1, with TRBD2 identical over 9 bases. This CDR3 contains 14 residues. V trimming: 7 bases; J trimming: 2 bases; junction bases outside the gene matches: 3. CDR1 and CDR2 from the germline V gene are MDHEN and SYDVKM. The CDR3 sequence is CASTRLAAYNEQFF. The CDR3 DNA follows: TGTGCCAGCACCCGACTAGCGGCCTACAATGAGCAGTTCTTC.

This clonotype was counted ten times or more. V is TRBV16 and J is TRBJ2-3; D not certain. This CDR3 has 12 amino acids. Deletions cut 0 bases from V and 4 bases from J, with 2 bases between. Per the germline V gene, CDR1 is KGHSY and CDR2 is FQNENV. As DNA, the CDR3 is TGTGCCAGCAGCCAATCGGCAGATACGCAGTATTTT. Translation: CASSQSADTQYF.

This clonotype was seen at least ten times. The J gene is TRBJ2-3, the V gene TRBV3-1; TRBD2 is a possible D gene (5 bases). CDR3 length: 16 amino acids. The germline V gene has CDR1 LGHDT and CDR2 YNNKEL (reference sequence). The germline V and J ends were trimmed by 0 bases and 2 bases, with 12 bases remaining between them. CDR3 region: CASSQDLGKATDTQYF. The DNA for the CDR3 is TGTGCCAGCAGCCAAGATCTCGGGAAGGCCACAGATACGCAGTATTTT.

J is TRBJ2-5 and V is TRBV20-1; 9 nucleotides line up with TRBD1. Germline loops: CDR1 DFQATT, CDR2 SNEGSKA (reference sequence). Trimming cost V 3 bases and J 3 bases; bases outside gene matches: 2. The CDR3 extends over 13 amino acids. For the CDR3, the DNA is TGCAGTGCTAGTGGGACAGGGAAAGAGACCCAGTACTTC. Its protein is CSASGTGKETQYF.

Points on this clonotype: Being one base from a much bigger clone, this may be a read error. The chain uses TRBV10-3 and TRBJ1-5; TRBD1 is a possible D gene (5 bases). Per germline, CDR1 ENHRY and CDR2 SYGVKD. The CDR3 sequence is 14 residues long. Here the CDR3 DNA reads TGTGCCATCAGTGAGCAGGCAGGGTCTCAGCCCCGGCATTTT. It specifies CAISEQAGSQPRHF.

This clonotype was seen many times. The J gene is TRBJ2-7, the V gene TRBV28, with D hard to call. Trimming removed 3 bases at V and 2 bases at J, with 8 bases between. Germline V gene data show CDR1 as MDHEN and CDR2 as SYDVKM. This CDR3 has 13 residues. The CDR3 here is CASSLGAAYEQYF. The DNA for the CDR3 is TGTGCCAGCAGTTTGGGTGCAGCCTACGAGCAGTACTTC.

This clonotype has at least ten counts. This sequence joins TRBV20-1 and TRBJ1-2, with D possibly TRBD1 on 6 matching bases. Trimming removed 5 bases from V and 8 bases from J, with 24 bases in between. The CDR3 is made up of 15 amino acids. Germline CDR1 DFQATT, CDR2 SNEGSKA (reference sequence). CDR3 nucleotides: TGCAGTGCTCAAAGGACAGTCCCTCCAGGGAGCGGCTACACCTTC. This gives the protein CSAQRTVPPGSGYTF.

This clonotype was counted between two and nine times. V is TRBV20-1 and J is TRBJ2-7; 9 bases are shared with TRBD2. The CDR3 runs 14 residues. Germline trimming cut 6 bases from V and 2 bases from J; bases unmatched to any gene: 8. Germline V CDR1 and CDR2: DFQATT, SNEGSKA (reference sequence). The CDR3 here is CSATGTSRAYEQYF. The CDR3, as DNA: TGCAGTGCGACCGGGACTAGCCGAGCCTACGAGCAGTACTTC.

The table lists this clonotype with many counts. The chain recombines TRBV6-6 with TRBJ1-1; TRBD1 matches 11 bases. Germline CDR1 is MNHNY and CDR2 is SVGAGI (reference sequence). CDR3 length: 17 residues. V lost 2 bases and J lost 6; bases outside the gene matches: 11. The CDR3 DNA reads TGTGCCAGCAGTTACGGGGTGGACAGGGGGCGAGAGTCTGAAGCTTTCTTT. Its translation: CASSYGVDRGRESEAFF.

The table lists this clonotype with many counts. The chain has TRBV2 and TRBJ2-3; 7 bases align to TRBD1. The V gene's germline CDR1 is SNHLY and CDR2 FYNNEI. The V and J ends lost 6 bases and 11 bases, in that order; junction bases with no gene match: 8. The CDR3 is 12 residues long. This CDR3 reads CASSTHRGLQYF. The CDR3 coding sequence is TGTGCCAGCAGCACCCACAGGGGCCTGCAGTATTTT.

This chain connects TRBV19 to TRBJ1-3; D remains ambiguous. The CDR3 runs 17 residues. The germline CDR1 and CDR2 sequences are LNHDA and SQIVND (reference sequence). Trimming removed 4 bases from V and 0 bases from J, with 16 bases in between. CDR3 sequence: CASSTPRNVRSGNTIYF. The CDR3 bases are TGTGCCAGTAGTACGCCCCGAAACGTTCGCTCTGGAAACACCATATATTTT.

The chain recombines TRBV29-1 with TRBJ2-4; possibly TRBD2 for D (6 bases). Germline lookup yields CDR1 SQVTM and CDR2 ANQGSEA. This CDR3 contains 13 residues. V lost 8 bases, J lost 1 base, and 12 bases lay in between. CDR3 amino acids: CSTGGTAKNIQYF. The DNA of the CDR3 is TGCAGCACCGGGGGTACGGCCAAAAACATTCAGTACTTC.

There are many counts of this clonotype. The CDR3 region has the DNA TGTGCCAGCACCGACAGGTTTTACTCACCCCTCCACTTT. Translation: CASTDRFYSPLHF. The chain combines TRBV27 with TRBJ1-6; tentative D call: TRBD1 (6 bases). The V end lost 7 bases, the J end lost 10 bases, and 14 bases lay between the germline ends. The CDR3 is 13 residues long. CDR1 is MNHEY and CDR2 is SMNVEV in the germline V gene (reference sequence).

In regard to this clonotype: A much larger clone lies one base from this, so it may be a read error. The rearrangement uses TRBV20-1 and TRBJ2-7; D could derive from TRBD1 or TRBD2 (5 bases each). The CDR3 spans 14 residues. The germline V gene encodes CDR1 DFQATT and CDR2 SNEGSKA (reference sequence). The V end was cut by 4 bases, the J end by 6 bases, with 19 bases between. The CDR3 DNA sequence: TGCAGTGCTAAGAGATGGGACGGCGCCTGCGAGCAGTACTTC. It is translated as CSAKRWDGACEQYF.

This chain uses TRBV12-5 with TRBJ2-1; D remains unclear. The V and J ends lost 0 bases and 8 bases respectively, with 2 bases between them. The germline CDR1 and CDR2 sequences are LGHNT and FRNRAP. The CDR3 is 11 amino acids. CDR3 nucleotide sequence: TGTGCTAGTGGTTTGGTTGATGAGCAGTTCTTC. Its translation: CASGLVDEQFF.

Many counts were recorded for this clonotype. The gene calls are TRBV2 and TRBJ2-5; D possibly corresponds to TRBD1 (5 bases). The germline V gene encodes CDR1 SNHLY and CDR2 FYNNEI. This CDR3 region has 13 residues. Trimming stripped 3 bases from V and 2 bases from J, with 7 bases between. The DNA of the CDR3 is TGTGCCAGCAGTGATCAGGGACAAGAGACCCAGTACTTC. It specifies CASSDQGQETQYF.

The gene calls are TRBV24-1 and TRBJ2-1, with TRBD2 identical over 7 bases. The CDR3 covers 16 residues. The V gene end was trimmed by 2 bases and the J gene end by 0 bases; junction bases not matched to a gene: 3. CDR1 is KGHDR and CDR2 is SFDVKD in the germline V gene. The CDR3 spells CATSDWGGSSYNEQFF. CDR3 DNA: TGTGCCACCAGTGATTGGGGCGGGAGCTCCTACAATGAGCAGTTCTTC.

The rearrangement links TRBV4-1 to TRBJ2-3; 9 bases match TRBD2. The CDR3 is made up of 18 amino acids. V gave up 0 bases and J gave up 4 bases; unmatched junction bases: 11. The germline gives CDR1 MGHRA, CDR2 YSYEKL. DNA of the CDR3: TGCGCCAGCAGCCAAGAGAAACTAGCGGGTGGAGGGGCAGATACGCAGTATTTT. Amino acids: CASSQEKLAGGGADTQYF.

The chain links TRBV19 to TRBJ1-1; perhaps TRBD1 as D (5 bases). This CDR3 has 14 residues. Germline CDR1 is LNHDA and CDR2 is SQIVND (reference sequence). Trimming removed 6 bases from V and 5 bases from J, with 16 bases in between. DNA of the CDR3: TGTGCCAGTAGAGACAGAACCTCAGGGACTGAAGCTTTCTTT. It is translated as CASRDRTSGTEAFF.